This T cell receptor beta chain derives from a study of blood T cells in healthy people across ages. General study findings and limits: Investigators treated diversity estimates from one million T cells as underestimates. It was the long-lived donors that had more naive CD4+ cells and higher diversity than aged donors. The recorded TCR beta diversity per million T cells decreased in a roughly linear manner with age.

For this clonotype: The antigen remains undetermined.

Germline V gives CDR1 SGHRS, CDR2 YFSETQ. The CDR3 has 15 amino acids. The J segment lost 4 bases and the V segment lost 0 bases, leaving 3 bases of the junction unmatched. A sample-barcoded 5' primer and a J-beta primer mix were used in a second PCR of roughly 6 to 11 cycles. Each TCR beta cDNA got a 12-nucleotide random molecular identifier. TCRdb recomputed calls from the 5' RACE reads with MiXCR, one row per CDR3 protein. The table records about 640,000 distinct CDR3 sequences, under 65% of them present only once. The chain has TRBV5-1 and TRBJ2-2; TRBD2 matches 7 bases. The source of this sequence is a man aged 55 to 70 in good health. Sequencing was carried out using blood. CDR3 amino acids: CASSLAASGTGELFF. The CDR3 coding sequence is TGCGCCAGCAGCTTGGCAGCTAGCGGCACCGGGGAGCTGTTTTTT.